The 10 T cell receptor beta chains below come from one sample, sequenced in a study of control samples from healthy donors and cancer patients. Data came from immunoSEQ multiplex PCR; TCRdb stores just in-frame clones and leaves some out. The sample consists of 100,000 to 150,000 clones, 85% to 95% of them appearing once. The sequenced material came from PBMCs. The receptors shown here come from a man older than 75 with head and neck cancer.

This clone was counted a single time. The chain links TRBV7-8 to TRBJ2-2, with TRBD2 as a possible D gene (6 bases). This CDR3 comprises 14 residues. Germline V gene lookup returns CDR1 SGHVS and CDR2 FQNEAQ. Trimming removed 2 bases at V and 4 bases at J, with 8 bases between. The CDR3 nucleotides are TGTGCCAGCAGCTTATACGGGAGCACCGGGGAGCTGTTTTTT. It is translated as CASSLYGSTGELFF.

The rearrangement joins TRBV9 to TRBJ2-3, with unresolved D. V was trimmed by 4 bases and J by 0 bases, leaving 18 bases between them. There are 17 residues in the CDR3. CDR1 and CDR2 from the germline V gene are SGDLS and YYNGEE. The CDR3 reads CASSPLLVADSTDTQYF. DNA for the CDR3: TGTGCCAGCAGCCCACTCTTGGTGGCGGATAGCACAGATACGCAGTATTTT. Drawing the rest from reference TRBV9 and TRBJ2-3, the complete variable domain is DSGVTQTPKHLITATGQRVTLRCSPRSGDLSVYWYQQSLDQGLQFLIQYYNGEERAKGNILERFSAQQFPDLHSELNLSSLELGDSALYFCASSPLLVADSTDTQYFGPGTRLTVL.

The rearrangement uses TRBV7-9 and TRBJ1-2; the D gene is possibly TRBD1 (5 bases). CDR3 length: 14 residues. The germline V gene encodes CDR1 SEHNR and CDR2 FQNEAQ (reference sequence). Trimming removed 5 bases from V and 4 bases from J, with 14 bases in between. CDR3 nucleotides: TGTGCCAGCAGCCCCAGCAGGGACTTCTATGGCTACACCTTC. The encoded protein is CASSPSRDFYGYTF.

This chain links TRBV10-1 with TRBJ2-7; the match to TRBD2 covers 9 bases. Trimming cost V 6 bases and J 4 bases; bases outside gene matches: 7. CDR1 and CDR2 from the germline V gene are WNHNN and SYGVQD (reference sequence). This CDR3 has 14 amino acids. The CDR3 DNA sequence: TGCGCCAGCAGCGCCAGCGGGGGGCTTTACGAGCAGTACTTC. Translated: CASSASGGLYEQYF.

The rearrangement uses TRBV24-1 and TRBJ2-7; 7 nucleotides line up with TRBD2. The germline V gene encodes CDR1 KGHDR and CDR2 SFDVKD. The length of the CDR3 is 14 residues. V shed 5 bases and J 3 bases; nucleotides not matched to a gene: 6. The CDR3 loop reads CATSGRAGDYEQYF. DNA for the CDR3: TGTGCCACCAGTGGGCGTGCGGGAGACTACGAGCAGTACTTC.

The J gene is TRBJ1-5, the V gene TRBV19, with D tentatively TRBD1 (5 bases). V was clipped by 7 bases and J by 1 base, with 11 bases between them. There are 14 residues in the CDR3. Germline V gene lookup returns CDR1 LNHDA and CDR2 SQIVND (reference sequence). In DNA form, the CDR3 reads TGTGCCAGTAAGCCCGACAGCAGCAATCAGCCCCAGCATTTT. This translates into CASKPDSSNQPQHF.

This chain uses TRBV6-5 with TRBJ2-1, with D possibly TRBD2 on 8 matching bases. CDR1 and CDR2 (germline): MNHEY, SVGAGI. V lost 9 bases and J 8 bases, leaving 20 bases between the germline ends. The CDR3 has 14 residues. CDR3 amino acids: CASCMDRRGDEQFF. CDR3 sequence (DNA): TGTGCCAGTTGTATGGACAGGCGGGGGGATGAGCAGTTCTTC.

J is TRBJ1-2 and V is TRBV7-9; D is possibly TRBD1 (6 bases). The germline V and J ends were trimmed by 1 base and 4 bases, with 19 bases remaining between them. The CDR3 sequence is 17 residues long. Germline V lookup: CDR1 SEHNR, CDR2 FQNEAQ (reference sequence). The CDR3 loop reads CASSLGLDRKDRYGYTF. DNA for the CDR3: TGTGCCAGCAGCTTAGGGCTAGACAGGAAAGATCGCTATGGCTACACCTTC.

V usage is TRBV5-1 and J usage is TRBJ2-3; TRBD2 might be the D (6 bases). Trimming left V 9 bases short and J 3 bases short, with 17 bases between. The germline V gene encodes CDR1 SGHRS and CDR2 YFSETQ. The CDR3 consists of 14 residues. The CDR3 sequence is CATSPGGPTDTQYF. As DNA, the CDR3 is TGCGCCACCTCTCCTGGAGGGCCTACAGATACGCAGTATTTT.

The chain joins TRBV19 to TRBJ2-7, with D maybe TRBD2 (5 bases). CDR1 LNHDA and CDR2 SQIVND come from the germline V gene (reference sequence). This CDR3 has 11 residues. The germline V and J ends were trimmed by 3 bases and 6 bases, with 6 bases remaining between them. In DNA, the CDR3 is TGTGCCAGTAGTATCGGAGGCGAGCAGTACTTC. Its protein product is CASSIGGEQYF. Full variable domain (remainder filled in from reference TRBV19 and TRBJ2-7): DGGITQSPKYLFRKEGQNVTLSCEQNLNHDAMYWYRQDPGQGLRLIYYSQIVNDFQKGDIAEGYSVSREKKESFPLTVTSAQKNPTAFYLCASSIGGEQYFGPGTRLTVT.